Detailed here is one T cell receptor beta chain. Its recognized antigen is unknown. Per-nucleotide qualities are absent, and no much larger clonotype sits a single base away. Taken from the germline V gene, the CDR1 and CDR2 loops are WSHSY and SAAADI. V is trimmed back by 6 bases and J by 4 bases, and the junction contains 4 bases that no gene match accounts for. The CDR3 starts with the cysteine, ends with the phenylalanine, and has 14 residues. Kept here is only the CDR3 DNA, which spans 42 bases and is read in frame from base 1. The data belong to a study of cytomegalovirus exposure and HLA in healthy donors (dated by TCRdb to about 2017). Concerning the study at large: An earlier analysis of approximately 640 of the donors reported about 290 Gb of sequence data and around 120 million unique TCR beta sequences from 150 million to 200 million T cells. To predict cytomegalovirus infection status, the study combined high-throughput TCR immunosequencing, statistical association of individual TCRs with disease status, and machine learning. Of the 350 to 400 genotyped donors, about 84% fell in the genetic ancestry cluster associated with self-reported Caucasian donors. The number of donors typed differed by locus, with roughly 620-630 for A, B, C, DRB1 and DQB1, 522 for DQA1, 600 to 610 for DPA1, and approximately 470 for DPB1. An early release covering about 600 HLA-typed donors comprised about 290 gigabases of sequencing data and some 79 million unique TCR sequences. Across about 370 genotyped donors of the cohort, an average of approximately 220,000 unique TCR beta nucleotide sequences per donor were sequenced, and approximately 19% of those sequences were non-productive. A later genetic analysis used genome-wide SNP genotypes for about 55% of the 666 donors, treating that subset as a discovery cohort. All discovery cohort repertoires had been generated using a single sequencing platform. In a later analysis, previously published TCR beta repertoires from roughly 710 donors were re-analyzed and high-resolution HLA genotyping was added so that TCR occurrence patterns could be studied. The study aimed to test whether signatures of past pathogen exposure could be identified by cataloging public T cell receptors. In the later analysis, no new phenotypic data were used to find candidate immune exposures; instead, reliance was placed on TCR beta sequences and their occurrence across donors. Donor age, sex, ethnicity and CMV serostatus were compiled alongside the repertoire data. Besides the first cohort of roughly 700 subjects, a separate validation cohort made up of 120 different subjects was used. In an earlier analysis of about 590 of the donors, high-throughput TCR beta sequencing was used to judge whether each TCR beta V gene segment behaved as functional or pseudogenic. A handful of DR-DQ haplotypes were handled as single units for association and clustering because linkage in the cohort was strong. The study profiled the T cell repertoires of hundreds of subjects by immunosequencing and related them to cytomegalovirus serostatus. Class I and class II HLA loci were covered by the typing at four-digit resolution. The paper as a whole reports these results and caveats: Roughly uniform sequencing depth across donors was assumed in presence/absence analyses, although this assumption may not hold. Because HLA typing was unavailable for some donors at each locus, only the typed subset was used in association tests. Because the 87-base-pair reads could not distinguish some IMGT-functional V segments, including TRBV6-2 and TRBV6-3, those segments were excluded. Most TCR sequences were observed very rarely across donors, whereas some public TCRs were present in many individuals. A later analysis reported that several top co-occurrence clusters appeared linked to parvovirus B19, influenza, CMV and Epstein-Barr virus. In a later analysis, most CMV-associated TCR beta chains were found to appear HLA-restricted, with HLA associations seemingly driven largely by CMV exposure. It was suggested by the authors that the approach could potentially be generalized to other disease states and immunological phenotypes. In vitro tests confirmed that a few of the cytomegalovirus-associated TCR beta chains recognize cytomegalovirus antigens. The only immune exposure information available for the cohort was CMV serostatus. A later analysis found that TCR association rates varied across HLA loci, with DRB1 alleles showing the most associated TCRs and HLA-C alleles the fewest. A further reported finding was that TCR beta sequences accurately predicted the HLA-A and HLA-B alleles for most subjects in the first cohort. The classifier was reported to diagnose cytomegalovirus status with high specificity and sensitivity in both the original and validation cohorts. The study gave a list of under 200 TCR beta chains associated with cytomegalovirus. Linkage disequilibrium might explain the correlated functional status among segregating V segments, but an unknown experimental factor could not be ruled out. In this cohort, only TCR beta chains were sequenced, and detectable features were limited by the absence of alpha or paired-chain data. A cluster of highly shared sequence variants was judged likely to represent a technical artifact of the sequencing pipeline. A later analysis associated roughly 17,000 TCR beta sequences with specific HLA alleles at a false discovery rate of 0.05. Because counts were too low, some 17 rarely observed V segments, including chromosome 9 orphons, were left out of the earlier analysis of 500 to 750 of the donors. An association between a missense DCLRE1C variant and V-gene and J-gene trimming of TCR beta chains was found in a later genetic analysis and replicated in an independent cohort. In an earlier analysis of fewer than 700 of the donors, most TCR beta V segments appeared in productive rearrangements about 87% or about 30% of the time, broadly matching IMGT annotations. In a later analysis, HLA-associated TCR beta chains were found to be more clonally expanded and to have lower generation probabilities than equally common non-associated chains. When HLA alleles, especially DR and DQ, strongly co-occurred, TCR associations were difficult to assign to individual alleles. Compared with the 666-donor mean, donors in an Asian-associated ancestry cluster had fewer N-insertions in productive TCRs, according to a later genetic analysis.

Libraries were constructed by the immunoSEQ multiplex PCR assay. For the multiplex PCR, a mixture combining 60 forward primers for TCR Vbeta segments and 13 reverse primers for TCR Jbeta segments was used. The CDR3 region of rearranged TCR beta genes was amplified from genomic DNA by a multiplex PCR assay. On the Illumina HiSeq System, the amplified TCR beta libraries were sequenced as 87-base-pair reads. The original pipeline was this. In a later analysis, 70 million to 95 million unique TCR beta chains were counted across the roughly 700 repertoires, and roughly 11 million of these chains were shared by at least two donors. A nearest-neighbor algorithm error-corrected the raw reads and collapsed the reads into unique sequences, merging closely related sequences to remove PCR and sequencing errors. To assign V, D and J gene segments, CDR3 sequences were aligned to IMGT reference sequences. For a sequence to be retained, a match of at least six nucleotides to both a V gene segment and a J gene segment was required. Rearrangements were called productive when the CDR3 lacked stop codons and stayed in frame with V and J; all others were non-productive. CDR3 was defined by IMGT convention, running from the second conserved V-encoded cysteine to the conserved J-encoded phenylalanine. The earlier analysis of some 600 of the donors excluded sequences that lacked an unambiguous match to a single V gene segment. In an earlier analysis of approximately 550 of the donors, V segments were called functional above 56.7% productive rearrangements and were called segregating when the between-donor standard deviation exceeded 5%. To diagnose cytomegalovirus status from the catalog of TCR beta chain sequences, a statistical classification framework was built. A later analysis assigned V and J genes by comparing TCR nucleotide sequences with IMGT/GENE-DB human TR gene sequences. In a later analysis, CDR3 sequences and most-parsimonious VDJ recombination scenarios were assigned using the TCRdist pipeline. In a later analysis, every TCR beta chain was defined by the combination of its CDR3 amino acid sequence and its V-gene family, and reads without a unique V-gene family were dropped. In a later analysis, approximately 590 highly shared, low-generation-probability nucleotide sequences were removed to address suspected cross-contamination and a sequencing artifact. In a later analysis, a clonal expansion index for each public chain was calculated from normalized within-repertoire ranks of inferred template counts. Generation probabilities in a later analysis came from a VDJ recombination model fitted to out-of-frame rearrangements, and those results were checked against IGoR. In a later analysis, TCR-TCR, TCR-HLA and TCR-CMV co-occurrence was scored with hypergeometric tests, and a repertoire-size bias correction was applied to TCR pairs. False discovery rates were estimated in a later analysis by permuting HLA or CMV assignments 20 times. A later analysis grouped co-occurring TCRs with DBSCAN, adding TCRdist sequence similarity when clustering within HLA-allele-positive subsets. Co-occurrence clustering excluded repertoires with fewer than 30,000 or more than 120,000 public chains, plus five with anomalous nucleotide sharing. Drawn from immuneACCESS, this table holds only the in-frame rearrangements with V and J called that TCRdb kept. Clones are partly lost; checked studies trace under half to an unresolved V gene and leave the rest unexplained. V, J and clone size are those of that table, while D and trimming were read from the DNA. For this sample the table gives about 190,000 clones, of which roughly 86% were detected only once. Around 3.6% of the sample is taken by the ten largest.

In total, roughly 710 healthy bone marrow donors made up the cohort. At the time of sampling, all cohort members were nominally healthy, though unrecorded immune exposures were likely present. The donor was CMV seropositive and belonged to the group of over 250 seropositive cohort members. Each donor provided a peripheral blood sample, and peripheral blood mononuclear cells were used for TCR beta sequencing. The Qiagen DNeasy Blood Extraction Kit was used to extract genomic DNA from the blood cell samples. The sequencing sample was made of PBMCs. This sequence uses TRBV10-2 and TRBJ2-1; TRBD2 aligns with 9 central bases. The sequence derives from a man aged 35 to 55 in good health and CMV-seropositive. CDR3 region: CASRRTSEYNEQFF. The nucleotide sequence is given as TGCGCCAGCAGAAGGACTAGCGAGTACAATGAGCAGTTCTTC.